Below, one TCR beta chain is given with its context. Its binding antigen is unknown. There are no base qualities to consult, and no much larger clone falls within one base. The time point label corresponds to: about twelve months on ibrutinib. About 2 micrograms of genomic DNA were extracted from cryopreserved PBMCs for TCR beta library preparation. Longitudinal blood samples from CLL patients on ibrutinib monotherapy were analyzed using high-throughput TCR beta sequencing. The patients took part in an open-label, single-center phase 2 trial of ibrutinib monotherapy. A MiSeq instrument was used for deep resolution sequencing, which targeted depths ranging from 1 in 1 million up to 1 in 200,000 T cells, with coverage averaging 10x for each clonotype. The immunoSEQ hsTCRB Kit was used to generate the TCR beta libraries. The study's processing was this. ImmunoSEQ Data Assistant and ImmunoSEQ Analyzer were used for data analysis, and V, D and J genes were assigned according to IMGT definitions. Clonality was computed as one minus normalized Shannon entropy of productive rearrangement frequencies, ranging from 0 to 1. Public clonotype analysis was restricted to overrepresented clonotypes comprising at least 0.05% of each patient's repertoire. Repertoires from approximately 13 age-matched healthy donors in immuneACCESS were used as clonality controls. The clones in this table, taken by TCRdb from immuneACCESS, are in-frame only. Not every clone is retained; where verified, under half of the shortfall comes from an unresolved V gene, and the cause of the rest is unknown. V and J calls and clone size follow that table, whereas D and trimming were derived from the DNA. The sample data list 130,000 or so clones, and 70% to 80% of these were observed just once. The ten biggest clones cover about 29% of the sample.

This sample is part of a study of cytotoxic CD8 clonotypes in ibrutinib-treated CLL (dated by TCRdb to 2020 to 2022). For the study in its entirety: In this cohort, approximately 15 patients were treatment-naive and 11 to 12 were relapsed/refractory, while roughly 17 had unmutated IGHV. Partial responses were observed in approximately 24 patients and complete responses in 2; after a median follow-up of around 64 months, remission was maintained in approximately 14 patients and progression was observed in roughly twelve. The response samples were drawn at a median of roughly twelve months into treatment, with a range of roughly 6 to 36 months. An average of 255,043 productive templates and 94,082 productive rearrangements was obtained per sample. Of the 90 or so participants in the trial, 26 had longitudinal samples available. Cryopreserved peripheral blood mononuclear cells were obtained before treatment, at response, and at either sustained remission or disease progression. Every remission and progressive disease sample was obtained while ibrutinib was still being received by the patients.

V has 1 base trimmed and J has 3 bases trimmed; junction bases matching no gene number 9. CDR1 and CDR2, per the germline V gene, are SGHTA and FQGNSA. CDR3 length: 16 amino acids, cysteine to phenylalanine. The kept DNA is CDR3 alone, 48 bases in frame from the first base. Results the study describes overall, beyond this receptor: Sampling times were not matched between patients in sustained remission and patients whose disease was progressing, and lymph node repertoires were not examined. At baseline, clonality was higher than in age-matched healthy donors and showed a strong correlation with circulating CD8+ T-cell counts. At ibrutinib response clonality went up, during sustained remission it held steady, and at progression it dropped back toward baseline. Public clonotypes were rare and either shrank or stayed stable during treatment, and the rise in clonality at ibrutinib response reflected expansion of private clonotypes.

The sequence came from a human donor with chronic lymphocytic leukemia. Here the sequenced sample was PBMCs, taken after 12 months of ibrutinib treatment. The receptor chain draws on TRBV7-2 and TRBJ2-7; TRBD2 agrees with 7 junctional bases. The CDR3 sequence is CASSLDGTTRNYEQYF. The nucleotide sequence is TGTGCCAGCAGCTTAGATGGGACTACGAGGAACTACGAGCAGTACTTC.